This TCR beta chain was recorded in a study of CD8 T cells in Susac syndrome. Whole-study results and caveats: Acknowledgment was made by the study that its TCR sequencing and HLA analysis involved a relatively small number of individuals.

RNA was extracted with the RNeasy kit, and a quantity of about 0.45 to 1 ug was reverse transcribed using random hexamers. TCR beta CDR3 was amplified by immunoSEQ multiplex PCR. This amplification extended across 54 Vbeta and 13 Jbeta segments. TCRdb reprocessed the immunoSEQ multiplex PCR reads via MiXCR and lists one record per CDR3 protein. In the table there are about 300,000 distinct CDR3 sequences, 92% of which are singletons. The multiple sclerosis control group consisted of treatment-naive patients whose relapsing-remitting disease, which was either stable or active, fulfilled revised McDonald criteria. Negative isolation yielded the CD8+ and CD4+ T cells, while FACS enriched the TEMRA cells. For this clonotype: Antigen unknown.

V lost 7 bases to trimming and J lost 5 bases, with 11 bases between them. Germline V gives CDR1 MNHEY, CDR2 SVGEGT. The CDR3 contains 12 residues. Sequenced material: CD4+ T cells from PBMCs. The rearrangement joins TRBV6-2 or TRBV6-3 to TRBJ2-5; D is undetermined. The source is a human donor with multiple sclerosis. CDR3 DNA: TGTGCCAGCACATCGCTGCCGGAGACCCAGTACTTC. It yields the protein CASTSLPETQYF.